The rows below give T cell receptor beta chains drawn from one sample of a study of immune heterogeneity within non-small cell lung tumors. From the multiplex PCR reads, TCRdb called clonotypes with MiXCR, one entry per CDR3 protein. In the table there are roughly 3,000 distinct CDR3 sequences, 40% to 50% of which are singletons. The specimen sequenced was lung tumor tissue. The receptors originated from a woman between 45 and 65 years old with non-small cell lung cancer. The CDR3 runs from the conserved cysteine through the conserved F or W. D genes are given only for firm matches. Size is omitted from some rows. Given values are once, few, many or a class for expanded clones.

clone_size | j_call | v_call | d_call | cdr3_nt | cdr3_aa
. | TRBJ1-1 | TRBV9 | . | TGTGCCAGCAGCGTAGGGCCAGAAACTGAAGCTTTCTTT | CASSVGPETEAFF
. | TRBJ1-2 | TRBV6-1 | . | TGTGCCAGCAGTGACAGGAAAAATGGCTACACCTTC | CASSDRKNGYTF
. | TRBJ2-1 | TRBV20-1 | TRBD2 | TGCAGTGTTTGGACTAGCGCGGGTTTATCCTCCTACAATGAGCAGTTCTTC | CSVWTSAGLSSYNEQFF
. | TRBJ2-1 | TRBV6-1 | TRBD2 | TGTGCCAGCATATTCGCGGGAGGGTTCTACAATGAGCAGTTCTTC | CASIFAGGFYNEQFF
. | TRBJ2-7 | TRBV20-1 | . | TGCAGTGCTAGAGGAACAGCACTCTACGAGCAGTACTTC | CSARGTALYEQYF
. | TRBJ2-2 | TRBV24-1 | TRBD1 | TGTGCCACCAGTGATCCCGGGACAGGGACCACCGGGGAGCTGTTTTTT | CATSDPGTGTTGELFF
medium-sized | TRBJ1-2 | TRBV20-1 | TRBD1 | TGCAGTGCTTGGCTCGTACAGGGGCAGTATGGCTACACCTTC | CSAWLVQGQYGYTF
medium-sized | TRBJ2-2 | TRBV5-4 | . | TGTGCCAGCAGCTTGGGGACAAGGAACACCGGGGAGCTGTTTTTT | CASSLGTRNTGELFF
. | TRBJ1-6 | TRBV28 | TRBD1 | TGTGCCAGCAGGGGGACGACAGGGGGGAGTTCACCCCTCCACTTT | CASRGTTGGSSPLHF
. | TRBJ1-1 | TRBV6-5 | . | TGTGCCAGCAGTTACAGTACGGGGGCTTACACTGAAGCTTTCTTT | CASSYSTGAYTEAFF
. | TRBJ2-7 | TRBV19 | TRBD1 | TGTGCCAGTAGTATAACAGGGGTCTTCTCCTACGAGCAGTACTTC | CASSITGVFSYEQYF
. | TRBJ2-1 | TRBV20-1 | . | TGCAGTGCTATCGACAGAAGCTCCTACAATGAGCAGTTCTTC | CSAIDRSSYNEQFF
. | TRBJ2-7 | TRBV6-1 | TRBD1 | TGTGCCAGCAAGCGGGACAGGGGGAAGTACGAGCAGTACTTC | CASKRDRGKYEQYF
medium-sized | TRBJ2-1 | TRBV5-1 | TRBD2 | TGCGCCAGCAGCTTGGCCATGGGACTAGCGGGAGGAAATGAGCAGTTCTTC | CASSLAMGLAGGNEQFF
. | TRBJ2-7 | TRBV6-2/TRBV6-3 | . | TGTGCCACCGGGCCGGTCTCCTACGAGCAGTACTTC | CATGPVSYEQYF
medium-sized | TRBJ2-7 | TRBV13 | . | TGTGCCAGCAGCCGACCCCCCTCTAGCGAGCAGTACTTC | CASSRPPSSEQYF
. | TRBJ2-3 | TRBV20-1 | TRBD1 | TGCAGTGTCCAGGGGGCGGTTACAGATACGCAGTATTTT | CSVQGAVTDTQYF
medium-sized | TRBJ2-1 | TRBV5-1 | TRBD2 | TGCGCCAGCAGCTCGACTAGCGGGCCTGCATACAATGAGCAGTTCTTC | CASSSTSGPAYNEQFF